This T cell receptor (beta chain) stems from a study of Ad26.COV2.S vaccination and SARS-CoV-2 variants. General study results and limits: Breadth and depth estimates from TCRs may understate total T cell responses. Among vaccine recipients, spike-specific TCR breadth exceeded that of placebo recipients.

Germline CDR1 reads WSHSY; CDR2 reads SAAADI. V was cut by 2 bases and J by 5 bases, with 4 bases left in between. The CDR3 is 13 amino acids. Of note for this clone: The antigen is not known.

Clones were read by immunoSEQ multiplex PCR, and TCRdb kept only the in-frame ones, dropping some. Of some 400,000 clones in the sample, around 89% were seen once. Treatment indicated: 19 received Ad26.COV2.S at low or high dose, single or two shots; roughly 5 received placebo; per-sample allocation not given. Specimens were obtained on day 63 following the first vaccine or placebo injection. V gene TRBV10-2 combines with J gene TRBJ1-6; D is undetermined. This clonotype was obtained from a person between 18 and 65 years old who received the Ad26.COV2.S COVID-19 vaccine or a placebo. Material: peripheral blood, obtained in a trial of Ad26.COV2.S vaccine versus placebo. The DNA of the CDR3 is TGCGCCAGCAGTGAGCCTGATAATTCACCCCTCCACTTT. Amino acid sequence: CASSEPDNSPLHF.